The subject of this entry is one TCR beta chain. The data were taken from a study of cytomegalovirus exposure and HLA in healthy donors. The PCR had 60 Vbeta and 13 Jbeta primers. The protocol was immunoSEQ multiplex PCR, while the TCRdb copy is restricted to in-frame clones and leaves out a portion. The table records some 120,000 clones, about 66% of them present only once. The CDR3 length is 15 residues. CDR1 and CDR2 (germline): MNHEY, SMNVEV (reference sequence). Trimming took 7 bases from V and 1 from J; bases not matched to a gene: 6. The sequenced sample consisted of PBMCs. The sequence was obtained from a man younger than 45 in good health and CMV-seropositive. The chain has TRBV27 and TRBJ2-2, with 7 bases identical to TRBD2. The CDR3 sequence is CASTYKRENTGELFF. The CDR3 DNA sequence: TGTGCCAGCACGTATAAGCGGGAGAACACCGGGGAGCTGTTTTTT.